This T cell receptor beta chain came from a study of OX40 agonist ivuxolimab in advanced cancers. Study summary: Ivuxolimab, which patients received intravenously every 2 weeks, was dosed at 0.01 to 10 mg/kg.

The assay was immunoSEQ multiplex PCR, and TCRdb's table has in-frame clones only and misses some. The sample yields 50,000 to 65,000 clones, roughly 91% seen once. As regards this clone: Its target is not known.

Study observations and caveats: At 0.1 to 3.0 mg/kg and by week 6, CD4+ and CD8+ T cells in the blood had expanded clonally.

Deletions cut 1 base from V and 3 bases from J, with 9 bases between. Per the germline V gene, CDR1 is LNHNV and CDR2 is YYDKDF (reference sequence). The CDR3 consists of 14 residues. The chain recombines TRBV15 with TRBJ1-1, with D possibly TRBD1 on 6 matching bases. This TCR was recovered from an adult with an advanced solid tumor such as melanoma, head and neck, liver or kidney cancer. Sequenced here: CD4+ or CD8+ T cells sorted from blood, sampled in a trial of the OX40 agonist ivuxolimab. In nucleotides, the CDR3 is TGTGCCACCAGCAGAGCGGGGGGCTACACTGAAGCTTTCTTT. It encodes CATSRAGGYTEAFF.